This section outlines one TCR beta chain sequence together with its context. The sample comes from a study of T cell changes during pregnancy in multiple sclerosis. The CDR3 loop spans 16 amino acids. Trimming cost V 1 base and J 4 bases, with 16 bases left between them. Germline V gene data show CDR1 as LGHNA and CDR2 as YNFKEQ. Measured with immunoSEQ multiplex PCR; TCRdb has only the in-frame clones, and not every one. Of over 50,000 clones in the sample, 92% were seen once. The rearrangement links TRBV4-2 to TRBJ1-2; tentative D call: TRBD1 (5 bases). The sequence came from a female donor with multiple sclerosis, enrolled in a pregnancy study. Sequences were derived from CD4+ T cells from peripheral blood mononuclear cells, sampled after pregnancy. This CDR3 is CASSQVSQDLGYGYTF. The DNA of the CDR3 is TGTGCCAGCAGCCAAGTCTCACAGGATTTGGGCTATGGCTACACCTTC.